Below, 23 T cell receptor beta chains from the same sample are listed, as sequenced in a study of blood T cell repertoires in COVID-19. Sequencing was performed with immunoSEQ multiplex PCR; in TCRdb, only in-frame clones are kept and a portion is missing. The repertoire consists of about 74,000 clones, with roughly four fifths occurring once and the leading ten covering less than 45%. Sample: peripheral blood. These receptors came from a man aged 65 to 85 with acute or convalescent COVID-19.

This chain uses TRBV30 with TRBJ1-3; 7 bases fit TRBD1. This CDR3 has 15 residues. Germline V gene data show CDR1 as GTSNPN and CDR2 as SVGIG (reference sequence). Unmatched junction bases numbered 2, after V lost 0 bases and J lost 0 bases. CDR3 in DNA: TGTGCCTGGAGTGTGGACAGGACCTCTGGAAACACCATATATTTT. This sequence encodes CAWSVDRTSGNTIYF.

The gene calls are TRBV19 and TRBJ1-5; D is perhaps TRBD1 (6 bases). V was cut by 5 bases and J by 7 bases, with 15 bases left in between. Germline V gene lookup returns CDR1 LNHDA and CDR2 SQIVND (reference sequence). CDR3 length: 14 residues. The DNA for the CDR3 is TGTGCCAGTAGTGGTACAGGGCTAGGGCAGCCCCAGCATTTT. Its protein is CASSGTGLGQPQHF.

The V gene is TRBV4-3, the J gene TRBJ2-1; 7 bases map to TRBD1. The V and J ends lost 7 bases and 3 bases, in that order; junction bases with no gene match: 6. The V gene's germline CDR1 is LGHNA and CDR2 YSLEER. This CDR3 is 14 amino acids long. The CDR3 spells CASTPGQNYNEQFF. Here the CDR3 DNA reads TGCGCCAGCACACCGGGACAGAACTACAATGAGCAGTTCTTC.

This clone was detected only once. The chain couples TRBV18 to TRBJ1-1, with 8 bases fitting TRBD1. V lost 1 base to trimming and J lost 1 base; unmatched junction nucleotides: 2. Germline assignment: CDR1 KGHSH and CDR2 LQKENI. CDR3 length: 15 residues. CDR3 loop: CASSPLGQANTEAFF. Written as DNA, the CDR3 is TGTGCCAGCTCACCACTGGGACAGGCGAACACTGAAGCTTTCTTT.

The chain employs TRBV19 and TRBJ2-7; TRBD1 agrees at 12 bases. This CDR3 is 16 amino acids long. The junction had 11 bases not matched to a gene; V was cut back by 5 bases and J by 6 bases. The germline V gene encodes CDR1 LNHDA and CDR2 SQIVND (reference sequence). The CDR3, as DNA: TGTGCCAGTAGTCTACCGGGACAGGGGGCGCTGGCCGAGCAGTACTTC. Translating gives CASSLPGQGALAEQYF.

V is TRBV29-1 and J is TRBJ1-2, with D perhaps TRBD1 (6 bases). Germline lookup yields CDR1 SQVTM and CDR2 ANQGSEA. The CDR3 is made up of 14 amino acids. The V gene lost 0 bases and the J gene lost 3 bases, with 11 bases spanning the gap. The DNA for the CDR3 is TGCAGCGTTGAAGAGGGGGGGCGCGACTATGGCTACACCTTC. It encodes CSVEEGGRDYGYTF.

The chain has TRBV20-1 and TRBJ1-2; D uncertain. CDR1 is DFQATT, CDR2 SNEGSKA, per germline (reference sequence). The V end lost 0 bases, the J end lost 6 bases, and 5 bases lay between the germline ends. The CDR3 length is 11 residues. For the CDR3, the DNA is TGCAGTGCTAGAGATTTAAATGGCTACACCTTC. Protein sequence: CSARDLNGYTF.

The V and J genes are TRBV7-8 and TRBJ1-5; the D is unclear. V dropped 5 bases and J dropped 0 bases, with 17 bases sitting between them. Germline V gene sequence: CDR1 SGHVS, CDR2 FQNEAQ. The CDR3 has 17 amino acids. This CDR3 is CASSLRRGPFSNQPQHF. As DNA, the CDR3 is TGTGCCAGCAGCCTACGGCGAGGGCCGTTTAGCAATCAGCCCCAGCATTTT.

In its sample, this clone was seen once. The rearrangement uses TRBV30 and TRBJ2-7; possibly TRBD1 for D (6 bases). The CDR3 is 13 residues long. Per germline, CDR1 GTSNPN and CDR2 SVGIG (reference sequence). V dropped 1 base and J dropped 5 bases, with 12 bases sitting between them. In DNA, the CDR3 is TGTGCCTGGAGTGCAGGGGAGATCCACGAGCAGTACTTC. It yields the protein CAWSAGEIHEQYF.

V is TRBV27 and J is TRBJ2-3; TRBD1 matches 8 bases. The V and J ends lost 3 bases and 5 bases, in that order; junction bases with no gene match: 10. The germline V gene encodes CDR1 MNHEY and CDR2 SMNVEV (reference sequence). The CDR3 contains 16 residues. CDR3 sequence (DNA): TGTGCCAGCAGTTTGGGGACAGGTGTCAGGCGAGATACGCAGTATTTT. This codes for CASSLGTGVRRDTQYF.

V and J are TRBV18 and TRBJ1-3; 9 bases are a match to TRBD1. The CDR3 length is 17 residues. Trimming took 1 base from V and 8 from J; bases not matched to a gene: 12. CDR1 is KGHSH, CDR2 LQKENI, per germline. CDR3 nucleotides: TGTGCCAGCTCACCACGTGGGACAGGGCAACGCACGGACACCATATATTTT. Its translation: CASSPRGTGQRTDTIYF. The full variable domain, its missing parts supplied by reference TRBV18 and TRBJ1-3, is NAGVMQNPRHLVRRRGQEARLRCSPMKGHSHVYWYRQLPEEGLKFMVYLQKENIIDESGMPKERFSAEFPKEGPSILRIQQVVRGDSAAYFCASSPRGTGQRTDTIYFGEGSWLTVV.

This rearrangement joins TRBV4-1 to TRBJ1-4, with a tentative D call TRBD1 (5 bases). The germline gives CDR1 MGHRA, CDR2 YSYEKL. The CDR3 sequence is 16 residues long. Deletions cut 3 bases from V and 2 bases from J, with 13 bases between. The CDR3 bases are TGCGCCAGCAGCCAGGGAGGGGCCGGGACTAATGAAAAACTGTTTTTT. Protein: CASSQGGAGTNEKLFF.

In DNA, the CDR3 is TGCGCCAGCAGTGTGGCTAGCGGGAGGAGCGGGGAGACCCAGTACTTC. Translation gives CASSVASGRSGETQYF. This chain joins TRBV10-2 and TRBJ2-5; 11 bases agree with TRBD2. Germline V gene data show CDR1 as WSHSY and CDR2 as SAAADI. V shed 4 bases, J shed 5 bases, and the junction held 9 bases outside the gene matches. The CDR3 runs to 16 residues.

V and J are TRBV3-1 (or the pseudogene TRBV3-2) and TRBJ2-6, with D unclear. CDR3 length equals 15 residues. V was trimmed by 5 bases and J by 0 bases, leaving 8 bases between them. Germline V gene lookup returns CDR1 LGHDT and CDR2 YNNKEL (reference sequence). In DNA, the CDR3 is TGTGCCAGCAGCTTAGACATCTCTGGGGCCAACGTCCTGACTTTC. Residues: CASSLDISGANVLTF.

The gene calls are TRBV6-1 and TRBJ1-5; a weak D match, TRBD1 (5 bases). The CDR3 runs to 18 residues. Germline values: CDR1 MNHNS, CDR2 SASEGT. V was shortened by 2 bases and J by 3 bases, with 20 bases between the two germline ends. CDR3 nucleotides: TGTGCCAGCAGTGAACGGGTGGGGGGACCCTTGGACAATCAGCCCCAGCATTTT. Translation gives CASSERVGGPLDNQPQHF.

This chain joins TRBV3-1 (or the pseudogene TRBV3-2) and TRBJ1-5; a weak D match, TRBD1 (5 bases). Germline-derived CDR1 and CDR2 are LGHDT and YNNKEL (reference sequence). Trimming cost V 5 bases and J 6 bases, with 14 bases left between them. The CDR3 runs 14 residues. CDR3 coding DNA: TGTGCCAGCAGCTACGGACAATTGGGTCAGCCCCAGCATTTT. Amino acids: CASSYGQLGQPQHF.

The genes are TRBV4-2 and TRBJ2-7, with 11 bases identical to TRBD1. The CDR3 totals 18 residues. Germline trimming cut 0 bases from V and 1 base from J; bases unmatched to any gene: 8. The V gene's germline CDR1 is LGHNA and CDR2 YNFKEQ. The CDR3 nucleotides are TGTGCCAGCAGCCAAGACTTCTTAGGGACAGGGGGTTCCTACGAGCAGTACTTC. Translating it yields CASSQDFLGTGGSYEQYF.

The chain carries TRBV6-5 and TRBJ2-7, with D maybe TRBD2 (6 bases). Trimming removed 2 bases from V and 6 bases from J, with 14 bases in between. The CDR3 covers 14 residues. Germline lookup yields CDR1 MNHEY and CDR2 SVGAGI. The CDR3 bases are TGTGCCAGCAGTTACGGGACTGCCGACGCCGAGCAGTACTTC. It translates to CASSYGTADAEQYF.

This clone was observed once. The chain is built from TRBV23-1 and TRBJ2-5, with 7 bases fitting TRBD2. TRBV23-1 qualifies as an ORF whose function is uncertain. With 9 bases clipped from V and 0 bases from J, the junction kept 13 bases outside the gene matches. The CDR3 is made up of 16 amino acids. In DNA form, the CDR3 reads TGCGCCAGTCCCATTGGGCGGGGGAAGTACCAAGAGACCCAGTACTTC. Translation gives CASPIGRGKYQETQYF.

This chain joins TRBV2 and TRBJ2-5, with 7 bases that match TRBD1. Germline values: CDR1 SNHLY, CDR2 FYNNEI. The CDR3 runs to 14 residues. V was clipped by 2 bases and J by 4 bases; unmatched bases: 4. The CDR3 DNA reads as TGTGCCAGCAGTGAAAACAGGGGAACAGAGACCCAGTACTTC. This gives the protein CASSENRGTETQYF. Supplemented by reference TRBV2 and TRBJ2-5, the full variable domain reads EPEVTQTPSHQVTQMGQEVILRCVPISNHLYFYWYRQILGQKVEFLVSFYNNEISEKSEIFDDQFSVERPDGSNFTLKIRSTKLEDSAMYFCASSENRGTETQYFGPGTRLLVL.

The chain carries TRBV2 and TRBJ1-1; 7 nucleotides agree with TRBD1. Trimming removed 7 bases from V and 3 bases from J; junction bases left unmatched: 8. CDR3 size: 14 residues. Germline lookup yields CDR1 SNHLY and CDR2 FYNNEI. DNA for the CDR3: TGTGCCAGCAACCGGGACAGTACAGACACTGAAGCTTTCTTT. Translated, it gives CASNRDSTDTEAFF.

The chain links TRBV18 to TRBJ2-4; 7 bases fit TRBD1. J gave up 1 base and V 8 bases, and 14 bases lay outside the gene matches. This CDR3 is built from 17 residues. Looked up from germline, CDR1 is KGHSH and CDR2 is LQKENI. The CDR3 DNA reads as TGTGCCAGCACTCCAGAGGGGGCGCTTTTGGCCAAAAACATTCAGTACTTC. Protein: CASTPEGALLAKNIQYF.

This chain links TRBV18 with TRBJ2-7; 8 nucleotides agree with TRBD2. The CDR3 sequence is 14 residues long. Losses at the gene ends were 3 bases for V and 3 bases for J; bases not matched to a gene: 4. In germline, CDR1 is KGHSH, CDR2 LQKENI. The CDR3 DNA is TGTGCCAGCTCACCCCCGGGGGGGGGCTACGAGCAGTACTTC. Translation gives CASSPPGGGYEQYF.